The 32 T cell receptor beta chains below come from one sample, sequenced in a study of shared clonotypes between healthy human individuals. Naive CD8 isolation took CD45RO-negative cells positively selected for CCR7 and excluded terminally differentiated effector memory CD45RA+ cells. Repertoires were generated with immunoSEQ multiplex PCR, while TCRdb's copy carries only in-frame clones and drops some. The profile shows over 2,000,000 clones, around 95% of them singletons. The specimen sequenced was naive CD8+ T cells from PBMCs. The source is a young man in good health. Some clones in this sample may be carry-over from other donors' samples.

This chain uses TRBV5-1 with TRBJ2-7; a weak D match, TRBD2 (5 bases). The CDR3 loop spans 12 amino acids. Germline lookup yields CDR1 SGHRS and CDR2 YFSETQ. V dropped 8 bases and J dropped 2 bases, with 11 bases sitting between them. The CDR3 region is CARKRGTYEQYF. CDR3 coding DNA: TGCGCCAGGAAACGGGGAACCTACGAGCAGTACTTC.

With regard to this clone: The sample has other DNA sequences that encode this CDR3 too. V gene TRBV27 combines with J gene TRBJ2-7, with TRBD1 identical over 10 bases. The trim removed 6 bases at V and 1 base at J, leaving 6 bases unmatched. The CDR3 loop spans 15 amino acids. Germline V gives CDR1 MNHEY, CDR2 SMNVEV (reference sequence). CDR3 loop: CASSLRGQGSYEQYF. Written as DNA, the CDR3 is TGTGCCAGCAGCTTGAGGGGACAGGGGTCCTACGAGCAGTACTTC.

A remark on this clone: The sample holds other DNA sequences that translate to the same CDR3. The gene calls are TRBV7-9 and TRBJ2-1; D gene unclear. CDR3 length: 12 amino acids. Germline V gene data show CDR1 as SEHNR and CDR2 as FQNEAQ (reference sequence). The V and J ends lost 5 bases and 3 bases respectively, with 5 bases between them. As DNA, the CDR3 is TGTGCCAGCAGCGGAAGCTACAATGAGCAGTTCTTC. Translated: CASSGSYNEQFF.

The J gene is TRBJ1-2, the V gene TRBV25-1; D gene ambiguous. There are 13 residues in the CDR3. The V gene lost 9 bases and the J gene lost 6 bases, with 17 bases spanning the gap. Germline CDR1 and CDR2: MGHDK and SYGVNS. The CDR3 reads CASRGPPRDGYTF. DNA for the CDR3: TGTGCCAGTCGAGGCCCCCCCCGGGATGGCTACACCTTC.

The chain carries TRBV5-4 and TRBJ1-2; a possible D gene is TRBD1 (5 bases). Trimming shortened V by 4 bases and J by 4 bases, and 20 bases separated the two germline ends. Germline V gene data show CDR1 as SGHNT and CDR2 as YYREEE (reference sequence). The CDR3 has 16 amino acids. Written as DNA, the CDR3 is TGTGCCAGCAGCGTTGGGGGTCCTTATTCCGGCTATGGCTACACCTTC. This codes for CASSVGGPYSGYGYTF. Looking up the rest from reference TRBV5-4 and TRBJ1-2 gives the full variable domain: ETGVTQSPTHLIKTRGQQVTLRCSSQSGHNTVSWYQQALGQGPQFIFQYYREEENGRGNFPPRFSGLQFPNYSSELNVNALELDDSALYLCASSVGGPYSGYGYTFGSGTRLTVV.

J is TRBJ2-1 and V is TRBV27, with D possibly matching TRBD2 (6 bases). The CDR3 is 15 residues long. Germline loops: CDR1 MNHEY, CDR2 SMNVEV (reference sequence). V was shortened by 5 bases and J by 4 bases, with 15 bases between the two germline ends. Here the CDR3 DNA reads TGTGCCAGCAGTGTACCCGGGAGAGGGTACAATGAGCAGTTCTTC. As protein: CASSVPGRGYNEQFF.

V gene TRBV18 combines with J gene TRBJ2-7; TRBD2 might be the D (6 bases). This CDR3 region has 15 residues. The germline V gene encodes CDR1 KGHSH and CDR2 LQKENI. Trimming stripped 2 bases from V and 2 bases from J, with 13 bases between. The DNA of the CDR3 is TGTGCCAGCTCACCAGAGCCGGGGGTGACCTACGAGCAGTACTTC. Translated, it gives CASSPEPGVTYEQYF.

The rearrangement joins TRBV6-5 to TRBJ2-7; tentative D call: TRBD2 (6 bases). The V gene lost 8 bases and the J gene lost 6 bases, with 17 bases spanning the gap. Germline assignment: CDR1 MNHEY and CDR2 SVGAGI. The CDR3 covers 13 residues. The CDR3 DNA reads as TGTGCCAGCTCCCAAACGGGAGTATCCGAGCAGTACTTC. Its translation is CASSQTGVSEQYF.

The chain employs TRBV28 and TRBJ2-4; D may match TRBD1 or TRBD2 (5 bases each). CDR1 is MDHEN and CDR2 is SYDVKM in the germline V gene. The CDR3 is 17 residues long. The V gene lost 6 bases and the J gene lost 3 bases, with 21 bases spanning the gap. The CDR3 nucleotides read TGTGCCAGCAGCCTACTATCGGGGCCGTCTCTCAAAAACATTCAGTACTTC. This codes for CASSLLSGPSLKNIQYF.

A single count supports this clone. The chain uses TRBV28 and TRBJ2-6, with D perhaps matching TRBD1 (5 bases). Germline loops: CDR1 MDHEN, CDR2 SYDVKM. The length of the CDR3 is 16 residues. Trimming removed 3 bases at V and 2 bases at J, with 11 bases between. CDR3 DNA: TGTGCCAGCAGTTTCTTTGAACAGGCTGGGGCCAACGTCCTGACTTTC. Translating gives CASSFFEQAGANVLTF.

This chain joins TRBV6-4 and TRBJ1-3; tentative D call: TRBD1 (5 bases). The CDR3 is 15 amino acids. Germline CDR1 and CDR2: MRHNA and SNTAGT. With 4 bases removed from V and 2 bases from J, the gap between germline ends came to 12 bases. The CDR3 spells CASSAERGAGNTIYF. The DNA of the CDR3 is TGTGCCAGCAGTGCGGAGAGGGGAGCTGGAAACACCATATATTTT.

The chain is built from TRBV10-2 and TRBJ2-5, with TRBD1 identical over 9 bases. The J call is in doubt because the DNA end fits TRBJ2-7 better. The CDR3 contains 14 residues. Germline V gene sequence: CDR1 WSHSY, CDR2 SAAADI. CDR3 amino acids: CASSNDRGSYEQYF. The DNA for the CDR3 is TGCGCCAGCAGTAATGACAGGGGGTCCTACGAGCAGTACTTC.

The chain uses TRBV5-6 and TRBJ2-2; tentative D call: TRBD1 (6 bases). The CDR3 loop spans 15 amino acids. From germline, CDR1 is SGHDT and CDR2 YYEEEE. V was shortened by 1 base and J by 6 bases, with 13 bases between the two germline ends. The CDR3 loop is CASSLLSGESGELFF. For the CDR3, the DNA is TGTGCCAGCAGCTTGTTATCAGGGGAATCCGGGGAGCTGTTTTTT.

V is TRBV27 and J is TRBJ2-7; 9 bases fit TRBD1. Germline loops: CDR1 MNHEY, CDR2 SMNVEV (reference sequence). The CDR3 consists of 14 residues. V dropped 8 bases and J dropped 6; count of bases not matched to a gene: 11. The CDR3 bases are TGTGCCAGCGGCCCTCGGGGACAGGGACCCGAGCAGTACTTC. Amino acids: CASGPRGQGPEQYF.

This CDR3 reads CAIPGQGVADTQYF. The CDR3 DNA sequence: TGCGCCATACCGGGACAGGGGGTGGCAGATACGCAGTATTTT. This chain joins TRBV10-2 and TRBJ2-3; 11 nucleotides match TRBD1. The CDR3 has 14 residues. Germline V gene lookup returns CDR1 WSHSY and CDR2 SAAADI. V gave up 10 bases and J gave up 4 bases; unmatched junction bases: 7.

The chain recombines TRBV11-3 with TRBJ2-1, with TRBD2 matching over 12 bases. Germline assignment: CDR1 SGHNT and CDR2 YENEEA. CDR3 length: 19 residues. The ends lost 5 bases at V and 9 bases at J; junction bases unmatched: 20. In DNA form, the CDR3 reads TGTGCCAGCAGCCTTTCGACTAGCGGGAGTAGCCACCTATGTTGTGAGCAGTTCTTC. This sequence encodes CASSLSTSGSSHLCCEQFF.

Points on this clone: The identical CDR3 is also encoded by other nucleotide sequences in the sample. CDR3 bases: TGTGCCAGCAGCCTACTAGCGGGACCCTACAATGAGCAGTTCTTC. This sequence encodes CASSLLAGPYNEQFF. The chain uses TRBV27 and TRBJ2-1; 10 bases map to TRBD2. Per the germline V gene, CDR1 is MNHEY and CDR2 is SMNVEV (reference sequence). This CDR3 spans 15 amino acids. The trim removed 6 bases at V and 2 bases at J, leaving 4 bases unmatched.

The chain has TRBV28 and TRBJ2-7; D not resolved. V shed 2 bases and J shed 2 bases, with 16 bases lying between them. The CDR3 has 16 amino acids. CDR1 is MDHEN, CDR2 SYDVKM, per germline. Written as DNA, the CDR3 is TGTGCCAGCAGTTTAGTGGCCAACAGATTAACCTACGAGCAGTACTTC. Protein: CASSLVANRLTYEQYF.

The chain links TRBV29-1 to TRBJ2-1; 7 nucleotides align to TRBD2. The junction had 10 bases not matched to a gene; V was cut back by 0 bases and J by 8 bases. The CDR3 sequence is 15 residues long. Germline V gene lookup returns CDR1 SQVTM and CDR2 ANQGSEA. The CDR3 is CSVEDRDYRGDEQFF. The CDR3 DNA follows: TGCAGCGTTGAAGACCGGGACTACCGGGGGGATGAGCAGTTCTTC.

The chain employs TRBV9 and TRBJ2-7; D perhaps matches TRBD1 (6 bases). The germline V and J ends were trimmed by 4 bases and 3 bases, with 17 bases remaining between them. The germline V gene encodes CDR1 SGDLS and CDR2 YYNGEE. CDR3 length equals 15 residues. The CDR3 protein is CASSPQGGWGYEQYF. CDR3 nucleotide sequence: TGTGCCAGCAGCCCTCAAGGGGGTTGGGGCTACGAGCAGTACTTC.

The J gene is TRBJ2-7, the V gene TRBV7-8, with 8 bases aligning to TRBD2. Germline V lookup: CDR1 SGHVS, CDR2 FQNEAQ. The CDR3 covers 15 residues. J was trimmed by 2 bases and V by 4 bases; bases with no gene match: 7. The CDR3 DNA reads TGTGCCAGCAGCTCCTATGTTAGCGGGGCCTACGAGCAGTACTTC. Its protein is CASSSYVSGAYEQYF.

The chain employs TRBV9 and TRBJ2-3; D may be TRBD2 (5 bases). The ends were cut back, 3 bases at V and 13 bases at J, with 21 bases in the middle. Per germline, CDR1 SGDLS and CDR2 YYNGEE. CDR3 length: 14 residues. CDR3 DNA sequence: TGTGCCAGCAGCGCCTCCCGGTTCGGAGGCGTAAAGTATTTT. Translated, it gives CASSASRFGGVKYF.

The chain carries TRBV5-6 and TRBJ2-3; D tentatively reads TRBD1 or TRBD2 (6 bases each). V was pared by 0 bases and J by 2 bases, with 22 bases between. Per the germline V gene, CDR1 is SGHDT and CDR2 is YYEEEE. The CDR3 runs to 19 residues. The CDR3 loop is CASSLAIKLAQGHTDTQYF. The CDR3 bases are TGTGCCAGCAGCTTGGCGATTAAGCTAGCGCAGGGACACACAGATACGCAGTATTTT.

The chain is built from TRBV6-5 and TRBJ2-1; TRBD2 matches 13 bases. J was trimmed by 12 bases and V by 4 bases; bases with no gene match: 9. This CDR3 region has 15 residues. Germline V lookup: CDR1 MNHEY, CDR2 SVGAGI. CDR3 sequence reads: CASSSGTSGNPGQFF. CDR3 nucleotides: TGTGCCAGCAGTTCCGGGACTAGCGGGAACCCGGGGCAGTTCTTC.

V is TRBV28 and J is TRBJ1-5; no definite D call. The germline CDR1 and CDR2 sequences are MDHEN and SYDVKM. The CDR3 has 13 residues. V lost 6 bases and J lost 4, with 10 bases in between. The CDR3 protein is CASRGLGNQPQHF. Written as DNA, the CDR3 is TGTGCCAGCAGGGGCTTGGGGAATCAGCCCCAGCATTTT.

The chain joins TRBV15 to TRBJ2-2; D is undetermined. Germline values: CDR1 LNHNV, CDR2 YYDKDF (reference sequence). CDR3 size: 17 residues. The V end lost 0 bases, the J end lost 5 bases, and 16 bases lay between the germline ends. The CDR3 bases are TGTGCCACCAGCAGAGATCGGTCTGGGTCCCGGACCGGGGAGCTGTTTTTT. It codes for CATSRDRSGSRTGELFF.

With respect to this clone: In the same sample, other DNA sequences code for this CDR3. The J gene is TRBJ1-1, the V gene TRBV29-1, with 7 bases lining up with TRBD1. After removal of 5 bases from V and 1 base from J, the junction contained 1 base not matched to a gene. Germline V gives CDR1 SQVTM, CDR2 ANQGSEA. The CDR3 extends over 12 amino acids. The CDR3 loop reads CSVRQGNTEAFF. As DNA, the CDR3 is TGCAGCGTTAGACAGGGGAACACTGAAGCTTTCTTT.

The gene calls are TRBV28 and TRBJ2-1, with 12 bases that match TRBD2. Germline CDR1 and CDR2: MDHEN and SYDVKM. Trimming at V came to 5 bases and at J to 6 bases, leaving 11 bases not matched to a gene. This CDR3 has 17 amino acids. The CDR3 sequence is CASSVPTSGGGGNEQFF. In nucleotides, the CDR3 is TGTGCCAGCAGTGTACCGACTAGCGGGGGAGGAGGCAATGAGCAGTTCTTC.

The V and J genes are TRBV10-3 and TRBJ2-1; possible D gene TRBD1, 5 bases. CDR3 length equals 15 residues. In germline, CDR1 is ENHRY, CDR2 SYGVKD. V lost 3 bases and J lost 2, with 11 bases in between. Here the CDR3 reads CAISDRGIPYNEQFF. The CDR3 DNA reads as TGTGCCATCAGTGATAGGGGAATCCCCTACAATGAGCAGTTCTTC.

In DNA, the CDR3 is TGTGCCAGCAGCGATCACGGGACAGCAAACTATGGCTACACCTTC. Translating gives CASSDHGTANYGYTF. The chain employs TRBV9 and TRBJ1-2; 7 bases fit TRBD1. Germline CDR1 is SGDLS and CDR2 is YYNGEE. The CDR3 consists of 15 residues. V was pared by 3 bases and J by 2 bases, with 7 bases of the junction left unmatched.

This chain connects TRBV4-3 to TRBJ2-1, with 8 bases matching TRBD2. The V and J ends lost 3 bases and 7 bases, in that order; junction bases with no gene match: 8. The CDR3 extends over 15 amino acids. Germline assignment: CDR1 LGHNA and CDR2 YSLEER. The DNA of the CDR3 is TGCGCCAGCAGCCACCCCTCCTTAGCGGGAAATGAGCAGTTCTTC. Residues: CASSHPSLAGNEQFF.

This clone appeared a single time. This sample includes further DNA sequences coding for the same CDR3. J is TRBJ2-3 and V is TRBV13; D may correspond to TRBD1 or TRBD2 (5 bases each). Trimming left V 1 base short and J 2 bases short, with 7 bases between. The CDR3 length is 14 residues. The V gene's germline CDR1 is PRHDT and CDR2 FYEKMQ (reference sequence). Here the CDR3 DNA reads TGTGCCAGCAGCTTAGCGGGGCCCACAGATACGCAGTATTTT. Amino acid sequence: CASSLAGPTDTQYF.